Listed here are 32 T cell receptor beta chains from one sample, sequenced in a study of immune heterogeneity within non-small cell lung tumors. The template consisted of bulk tumor genomic DNA, with around 600 ng used per sample. Biopsies that were spaced far apart were taken, several per primary tumor, during surgery. Patients had untreated, newly diagnosed non-small cell lung cancer and underwent curative surgery. For the TCR beta CDR3, multiplex PCR with 32 V and 13 J primers performed the amplification. TCRdb recomputed calls from the multiplex PCR reads with MiXCR, one row per CDR3 protein. The table records 9,400 or so distinct CDR3 sequences, approximately 34% of them present only once. The specimen was lung tumor tissue. The origin of the receptors is a man aged 60-69 years with non-small cell lung cancer.

This clonotype has just one count. V usage is TRBV2 and J usage is TRBJ2-7, with no clear D. V was shortened by 1 base and J by 2 bases, with 12 bases between the two germline ends. The germline CDR1 and CDR2 sequences are SNHLY and FYNNEI. The CDR3 is 15 amino acids. The CDR3 loop reads CASSEGPAGPYEQYF. CDR3 bases: TGTGCCAGCAGTGAAGGACCGGCTGGGCCCTACGAGCAGTACTTC.

This clonotype was observed a single time. This chain joins TRBV30 and TRBJ1-5; possible D gene TRBD1, 6 bases. The CDR3 runs 17 residues. CDR1 and CDR2 from the germline V gene are GTSNPN and SVGIG (reference sequence). Trimming took off 0 bases at V and 2 bases at J, with 17 bases between the two ends. The CDR3 sequence is CAWSVPPTGVGNQPQHF. CDR3 DNA sequence: TGTGCCTGGAGTGTACCCCCGACAGGTGTCGGCAATCAGCCCCAGCATTTT.

This clonotype is deemed medium-sized. The V and J genes are TRBV5-1 and TRBJ2-1; no clear D. Trimming shortened V by 0 bases and J by 6 bases, and 10 bases separated the two germline ends. The CDR3 extends over 14 amino acids. Germline-derived CDR1 and CDR2 are SGHRS and YFSETQ. The CDR3 sequence: CASSLALPGNEQFF. The CDR3 nucleotides read TGCGCCAGCAGCTTGGCCTTGCCCGGCAATGAGCAGTTCTTC.

This clonotype is termed large. The chain has TRBV11-2 and TRBJ2-7; D gene unclear. The CDR3 contains 11 residues. V was cut by 1 base and J by 4 bases, with 2 bases left in between. CDR1 and CDR2 (germline): SGHAT, FQNNGV. The CDR3 nucleotides read TGTGCCAGCAGCTTAGCTTACGAGCAGTACTTC. Translating it yields CASSLAYEQYF.

This clonotype was detected many times. The chain carries TRBV20-1 and TRBJ2-7, with D possibly matching TRBD2 (7 bases). The CDR3 covers 14 residues. The V gene's germline CDR1 is DFQATT and CDR2 SNEGSKA (reference sequence). The V and J ends lost 2 bases and 7 bases respectively, with 18 bases between them. CDR3 sequence reads: CSARLTGGRREQYF. CDR3 coding DNA: TGCAGTGCTAGATTAACGGGGGGCAGGAGAGAGCAGTACTTC.

The gene calls are TRBV19 and TRBJ2-2; TRBD2 matches at 12 bases. V was clipped by 4 bases and J by 6 bases; unmatched bases: 12. The CDR3 covers 18 residues. The germline V gene encodes CDR1 LNHDA and CDR2 SQIVND (reference sequence). This chain's CDR3 is CASSRRLAGGPYSGELFF. In DNA, the CDR3 is TGTGCCAGTAGTAGGAGGCTAGCGGGAGGGCCCTATTCCGGGGAGCTGTTTTTT.

Turning to this clonotype: The junction departs from germline at one end; a sequencing error may be responsible. The chain employs TRBV12-3 or TRBV12-4 and TRBJ1-5; unclear D gene. The CDR3 loop spans 12 amino acids. The DNA of the CDR3 is TGTGCCAGCAGTTCCGGCAATCAGCCCCATCATTTT. Protein product: CASSSGNQPHHF.

The chain recombines TRBV7-9 with TRBJ1-2; 10 bases are shared with TRBD1. V dropped 4 bases and J dropped 5; count of bases not matched to a gene: 4. This CDR3 contains 14 residues. Germline CDR1 and CDR2: SEHNR and FQNEAQ (reference sequence). DNA for the CDR3: TGTGCCAGCAGCTGGATGGACAGGGGGTATGGCTACACCTTC. It yields the protein CASSWMDRGYGYTF.

This clonotype is medium-sized. The chain uses TRBV18 and TRBJ2-7; D may be TRBD2 (5 bases). CDR1 is KGHSH and CDR2 is LQKENI in the germline V gene. V was pared by 0 bases and J by 2 bases, with 11 bases between. The CDR3 is made up of 15 amino acids. The CDR3 sequence: CASSPPRGGPYEQYF. The CDR3 coding sequence is TGTGCCAGCTCACCACCGCGAGGAGGTCCCTACGAGCAGTACTTC.

The gene calls are TRBV27 and TRBJ1-3; D remains ambiguous. Between the trimmed V and J ends, which lost 6 bases and 1 base, there was a span of 19 bases. The CDR3 spans 17 residues. The germline V gene has CDR1 MNHEY and CDR2 SMNVEV (reference sequence). CDR3 sequence: CASRTPRVPRSGNTIYF. The DNA of the CDR3 is TGTGCCAGCAGGACGCCCCGGGTCCCAAGATCTGGAAACACCATATATTTT.

On this clonotype itself: One base away lies a much larger clone, so this may be a sequencing read error. The rearrangement joins TRBV28 to TRBJ1-5; D unclear. The CDR3 covers 15 residues. V was shortened by 11 bases and J by 5 bases, with 22 bases between the two germline ends. CDR1 MDHEN and CDR2 SYDVKM come from the germline V gene. The CDR3 DNA reads as TGTGCCGGCAAGGGCAGATCCCCCTCTCATCAGCCCCAGCATTTT. It specifies CAGKGRSPSHQPQHF.

This clonotype occurred many times. This chain joins TRBV2 and TRBJ2-5, with D unresolved. V was cut by 2 bases and J by 2 bases, with 6 bases left in between. The CDR3 runs to 13 residues. Per the germline V gene, CDR1 is SNHLY and CDR2 is FYNNEI. In nucleotides, the CDR3 is TGTGCCAGCAGTGAACAGTCACAAGAGACCCAGTACTTC. Its translation is CASSEQSQETQYF. The whole variable domain, remainder taken from reference TRBV2 and TRBJ2-5, is EPEVTQTPSHQVTQMGQEVILRCVPISNHLYFYWYRQILGQKVEFLVSFYNNEISEKSEIFDDQFSVERPDGSNFTLKIRSTKLEDSAMYFCASSEQSQETQYFGPGTRLLVL.

By frequency in the sample, this clonotype is medium-sized. This chain connects TRBV18 to TRBJ2-7, with a possible D match to TRBD1 (5 bases). There are 12 residues in the CDR3. CDR1 is KGHSH, CDR2 LQKENI, per germline. V was pared by 2 bases and J by 7 bases, with 9 bases between. CDR3 sequence (DNA): TGTGCCAGCTCACCAGGGGCGTGGGAGCAGTACTTC. This gives the protein CASSPGAWEQYF.

This clonotype came up many times. The genes are TRBV6-2 or TRBV6-3 and TRBJ1-1; 9 bases map to TRBD1. CDR3 length: 13 residues. Germline lookup yields CDR1 MNHEY and CDR2 SVGEGT. J lost 6 bases, V lost 8 bases, and 7 bases had no gene match. The CDR3 nucleotides are TGTGCCAGCGCCGGACAGGGGAAGTCTGAAGCTTTCTTT. Translation: CASAGQGKSEAFF.

This clonotype was recorded many times. V usage is TRBV7-8 and J usage is TRBJ2-4, with 8 bases lining up with TRBD2. CDR3 length: 19 amino acids. Unmatched junction bases numbered 12, after V lost 2 bases and J lost 0 bases. CDR1 and CDR2 from the germline V gene are SGHVS and FQNEAQ. The DNA of the CDR3 is TGTGCCAGCAGCTTAAGGGTCCCGGGGCTAGCGGGAGCCAAAAACATTCAGTACTTC. This translates into CASSLRVPGLAGAKNIQYF. Full variable domain (missing parts from reference TRBV7-8 and TRBJ2-4): GAGVSQSPRYKVAKRGQDVALRCDPISGHVSLFWYQQALGQGPEFLTYFQNEAQLDKSGLPSDRFFAERPEGSVSTLKIQRTQQEDSAVYLCASSLRVPGLAGAKNIQYFGAGTRLSVL.

In its sample, this clonotype was seen many times. The V gene is TRBV30, the J gene TRBJ1-1; D possibly corresponds to TRBD1 (6 bases). The V and J ends lost 0 bases and 0 bases respectively, with 11 bases between them. The CDR3 totals 15 residues. From germline, CDR1 is GTSNPN and CDR2 SVGIG (reference sequence). The CDR3 loop is CAWSVWGAVNTEAFF. The CDR3 coding sequence is TGTGCCTGGAGTGTATGGGGGGCGGTGAACACTGAAGCTTTCTTT.

This clonotype was counted at least ten times. The J gene is TRBJ1-6, the V gene TRBV30; D uncertain. CDR3 size: 13 residues. Germline values: CDR1 GTSNPN, CDR2 SVGIG (reference sequence). Trimming stripped 2 bases from V and 4 bases from J, with 6 bases between. The CDR3 here is CAWSSGYNSPLHF. The CDR3, as DNA: TGTGCCTGGAGTAGTGGATATAATTCACCCCTCCACTTT.

The chain employs TRBV28 and TRBJ1-2; D is unresolved. Germline V gene data show CDR1 as MDHEN and CDR2 as SYDVKM. Trimming pared 2 bases from V and 2 bases from J, leaving 12 bases between. This CDR3 is built from 15 residues. CDR3 DNA: TGTGCCAGCAGTTTAGTGATTGGCAGAAACTATGGCTACACCTTC. This sequence encodes CASSLVIGRNYGYTF.

The chain uses TRBV6-1 and TRBJ2-1; D remains ambiguous. Trimming removed 6 bases from V and 7 bases from J, with 22 bases in between. CDR1 and CDR2 from the germline V gene are MNHNS and SASEGT. The length of the CDR3 is 16 residues. In DNA, the CDR3 is TGTGCCAGCAGCTCCTCCCTGGGTGGGGTTGGGAATGAGCAGTTCTTC. Encoded protein: CASSSSLGGVGNEQFF.

In this sample, this clonotype is medium-sized. The V call is TRBV4-1, the J call TRBJ1-4, with D perhaps matching TRBD1 (5 bases). Trimming took off 4 bases at V and 3 bases at J, with 9 bases between the two ends. This CDR3 is built from 14 residues. Germline V gene lookup returns CDR1 MGHRA and CDR2 YSYEKL. CDR3 loop: CASSPGGANEKLFF. Written as DNA, the CDR3 is TGCGCCAGCAGCCCCGGGGGGGCTAATGAAAAACTGTTTTTT.

This clonotype was seen repeatedly, ten times or more. The V and J genes are TRBV4-3 and TRBJ1-2; D might be TRBD1 (5 bases). The CDR3 is 15 residues long. V dropped 4 bases and J dropped 0 bases, with 12 bases sitting between them. The germline V gene encodes CDR1 LGHNA and CDR2 YSLEER. CDR3 loop: CASSRATGANYGYTF. The CDR3 region has the DNA TGCGCCAGCAGCCGGGCTACAGGAGCTAACTATGGCTACACCTTC.

This clonotype was picked up a small number of times. The CDR3: CASSLQGAGGANVLTF. The DNA of the CDR3 is TGCGCCAGCAGCTTACAGGGGGCTGGCGGGGCCAACGTCCTGACTTTC. The V gene is TRBV5-1, the J gene TRBJ2-6, with 9 bases lining up with TRBD1. This CDR3 has 16 amino acids. The germline V gene encodes CDR1 SGHRS and CDR2 YFSETQ. V lost 2 bases to trimming and J lost 4 bases; unmatched junction nucleotides: 4.

The V gene is TRBV28, the J gene TRBJ2-7; D is unclear. The CDR3 length is 11 residues. Between the trimmed V and J ends, which lost 4 bases and 9 bases, there was a span of 10 bases. The germline gives CDR1 MDHEN, CDR2 SYDVKM. The CDR3 loop reads CASSSWTVQYF. DNA for the CDR3: TGTGCCAGCAGTTCCTGGACGGTGCAGTACTTC.

J is TRBJ1-2 and V is TRBV2; perhaps TRBD1 as D (5 bases). The CDR3 is 13 amino acids. Germline assignment: CDR1 SNHLY and CDR2 FYNNEI. Trimming left V 2 bases short and J 7 bases short, with 11 bases between. For the CDR3, the DNA is TGTGCCAGCAGTGAAATGGGTGGGGGTGGCTACACCTTC. Protein sequence: CASSEMGGGGYTF.

In its sample, this clonotype ranks as medium-sized. The genes are TRBV7-3 and TRBJ2-7, with a weak D call TRBD2 (5 bases). This CDR3 is 14 amino acids long. Germline V gene data show CDR1 as SGHTA and CDR2 as FQGTGA. V was pared by 7 bases and J by 2 bases, with 15 bases between. This CDR3 is CASTPGSIPYEQYF. In DNA, the CDR3 is TGTGCCAGCACCCCGGGGAGCATTCCCTACGAGCAGTACTTC.

This clonotype was observed at least ten times. The CDR3 nucleotides are TGTGCCAGCAGTTATAGCGGGCGGGGGGCTGAGCAGTTCTTC. It codes for CASSYSGRGAEQFF. The V gene is TRBV6-1, the J gene TRBJ2-1, with 8 nucleotides matching TRBD2. From germline, CDR1 is MNHNS and CDR2 SASEGT. This CDR3 has 14 amino acids. V shed 5 bases, J shed 9 bases, and the junction held 9 bases outside the gene matches.

This clonotype occurred many times. The V and J genes are TRBV6-2 or TRBV6-3 and TRBJ2-5; no firm D call. V was shortened by 4 bases and J by 5 bases, with 8 bases between the two germline ends. The germline V gene encodes CDR1 MNHEY and CDR2 SVGEGT. The length of the CDR3 is 12 residues. The CDR3 coding sequence is TGTGCCAGCAGTTTCCCCCCTGAGACCCAGTACTTC. Protein: CASSFPPETQYF.

In its sample, this clonotype is medium-sized. CDR3 region: CASSISPGPYEQYF. DNA of the CDR3: TGTGCCAGTAGTATATCGCCAGGGCCCTACGAGCAGTACTTC. The chain is built from TRBV19 and TRBJ2-7, with D perhaps TRBD1 (5 bases). CDR1 and CDR2 from the germline V gene are LNHDA and SQIVND (reference sequence). With 2 bases removed from V and 2 bases from J, the gap between germline ends came to 10 bases. The CDR3 has 14 amino acids.

In its sample, this clonotype is medium-sized. The rearrangement uses TRBV6-1 and TRBJ2-2; D remains unclear. This CDR3 has 13 residues. Trimming stripped 5 bases from V and 2 bases from J, with 6 bases between. Germline CDR1 is MNHNS and CDR2 is SASEGT. DNA for the CDR3: TGTGCCAGCAGTTTCCAAAACACCGGGGAGCTGTTTTTT. The encoded protein is CASSFQNTGELFF.

The genes are TRBV5-1 and TRBJ2-3; 7 positions agree with TRBD2. The V gene end was trimmed by 2 bases and the J gene end by 3 bases; junction bases not matched to a gene: 9. Germline V gene sequence: CDR1 SGHRS, CDR2 YFSETQ. The CDR3 runs 16 residues. CDR3 amino acids: CASSFSGRGRTDTQYF. The DNA for the CDR3 is TGCGCCAGCAGCTTTTCAGGGAGGGGCAGAACAGATACGCAGTATTTT.

By its share, this clonotype is medium-sized. The chain employs TRBV28 and TRBJ1-6, with D perhaps matching TRBD1 (6 bases). The CDR3 totals 15 residues. CDR1 is MDHEN and CDR2 is SYDVKM in the germline V gene. V lost 4 bases and J lost 3, with 10 bases in between. CDR3 bases: TGTGCCAGCAGTTCAGGGGAACACTATAATTCACCCCTCCACTTT. Its protein is CASSSGEHYNSPLHF.

The chain combines TRBV5-1 with TRBJ1-1, with D uncertain. V was pared by 6 bases and J by 1 base, with 4 bases between. The CDR3 loop spans 11 amino acids. Germline V gene lookup returns CDR1 SGHRS and CDR2 YFSETQ. CDR3 nucleotides: TGCGCCAGCATGGGGAACACTGAAGCTTTCTTT. Amino acid sequence: CASMGNTEAFF.